The present TCR beta chain was sequenced within a study of T cell responses to AZD1222 COVID-19 vaccine. The CDR3 has 15 residues. V dropped 8 bases and J dropped 2; count of bases not matched to a gene: 8. In germline, CDR1 is SNHLY, CDR2 FYNNEI. Assay: immunoSEQ multiplex PCR; the TCRdb copy retains only in-frame clones and omits some. The repertoire includes around 140,000 clones, approximately 89% of them detected once, and around 1.7% sits in the top ten. The chain joins TRBV2 to TRBJ1-4, with 7 bases lining up with TRBD1. The source was peripheral blood, collected 28 days after the second AZD1222 dose. This TCR derives from an adult who received the AZD1222 COVID-19 vaccine. CDR3 loop: CASGPQGDTNEKLFF. The CDR3 coding sequence is TGTGCCAGCGGACCGCAGGGGGACACTAATGAAAAACTGTTTTTT. Full variable domain (outside the CDR3, taken from reference TRBV2 and TRBJ1-4): EPEVTQTPSHQVTQMGQEVILRCVPISNHLYFYWYRQILGQKVEFLVSFYNNEISEKSEIFDDQFSVERPDGSNFTLKIRSTKLEDSAMYFCASGPQGDTNEKLFFGSGTQLSVL.